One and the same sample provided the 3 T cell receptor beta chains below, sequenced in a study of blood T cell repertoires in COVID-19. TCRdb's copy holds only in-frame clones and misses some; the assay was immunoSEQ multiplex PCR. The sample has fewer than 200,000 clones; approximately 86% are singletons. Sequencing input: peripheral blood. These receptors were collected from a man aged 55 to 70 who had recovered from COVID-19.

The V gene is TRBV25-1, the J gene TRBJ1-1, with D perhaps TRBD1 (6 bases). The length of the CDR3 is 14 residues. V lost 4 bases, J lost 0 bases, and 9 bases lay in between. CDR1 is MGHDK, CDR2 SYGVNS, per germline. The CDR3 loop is CASSGTVVNTEAFF. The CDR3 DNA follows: TGTGCCAGCAGTGGGACAGTGGTGAACACTGAAGCTTTCTTT.

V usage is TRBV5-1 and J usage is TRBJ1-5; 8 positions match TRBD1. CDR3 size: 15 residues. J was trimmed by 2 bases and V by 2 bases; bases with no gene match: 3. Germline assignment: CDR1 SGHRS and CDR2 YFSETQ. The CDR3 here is CASSLGQGRNQPQHF. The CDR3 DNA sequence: TGCGCCAGCAGCTTAGGACAGGGCCGCAATCAGCCCCAGCATTTT.

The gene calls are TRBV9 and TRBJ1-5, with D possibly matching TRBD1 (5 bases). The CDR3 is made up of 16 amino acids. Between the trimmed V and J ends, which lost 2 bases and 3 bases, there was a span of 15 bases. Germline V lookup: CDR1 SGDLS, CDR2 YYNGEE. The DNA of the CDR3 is TGTGCCAGCAGCGTGGGAGGTGGGGGGTACAATCAGCCCCAGCATTTT. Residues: CASSVGGGGYNQPQHF.